This T cell receptor (beta chain) was recorded in a study of CD8+CD57+ T cells in acquired aplastic anemia listed by TCRdb under 2018. Study-wide context: On average, sorted CD4+ and CD8+ cells yielded 3 to 4 ug of extracted DNA, with a range of roughly 0.17 to 27.4 ug. CD8+CD57+ expansion was defined as a frequency above the mean frequency observed in healthy subjects. Study-level results and caveats: Around 30 CD8+ CDR3 sequences were shared between patients and controls but appeared highly expressed in patients and within their immunodominant clones. No significant difference in CD8+ Simpson's diversity was found between patients and healthy controls (P=0.060).

The patients picked for sequencing were ones in whom flow cytometry had shown an expansion of CD8+CD57+ cells. Severe acquired aplastic anemia was diagnosed in all patients according to International Study of Aplastic Anemia and Agranulocytosis and Camitta criteria. Patients had received no therapy at the time of blood sampling. TCR repertoires of sorted CD4+ and CD8+ blood T cells from severe aplastic anemia patients and healthy subjects were deep-sequenced in the study. Patients were enrolled in the USA under clinicaltrials.gov protocols 00001620, 01623167, 00001397, 00071045, 00081523 and 00961064. Ficoll-Paque density gradient centrifugation was used to isolate peripheral blood mononuclear cells. Before DNA was extracted, CD4+ and CD8+ T cells were sorted using either FACS or magnetic beads. Profiling of TCR beta VDJ combinations and CDR3 sequences used genomic DNA as the template. An Illumina HiSeq 2000 was used for TCR repertoire sequencing. On the study's bioinformatics: TRBV/TRBJ rearrangement plots, CDR3 size and DJ length profiles, and Simpson's diversity index were used to evaluate the repertoires. The most abundant DNA sequence in the deep sequencing data was taken as the immunodominant clone. CDR3 amino acid sequences were screened for sharing across subjects and were compared with published repertoires and the VDJdb database. TCRdb cleaned the public reads at Q25 with fastp, built clones with MiXCR and kept in-frame beta chains. CDR3 protein sequences are deduplicated, and each keeps its most common genes and DNA. The V and J calls, along with clone size, are taken from TCRdb and not from the paper's own processing. The sample table shows hundreds of thousands of distinct CDR3 sequences, and about a third are seen once. Together, the top ten hold about 0.8% of the sample.

CDR1 and CDR2 are drawn from the germline V gene (reference sequence): GTSNPN, SVGIG. Deletion took 3 bases off V and 1 base off J, with a span of 12 bases between the germline ends. Spanning cysteine to phenylalanine, the CDR3 consists of 14 amino acids. CDR3 DNA is the only sequence kept; it has 42 bases, read in frame from the first base. Of note for this clonotype: Its antigen remains unidentified. No base qualities exist here, and no much larger clone lies one base off it.

This receptor was obtained from a human donor with aplastic anemia. Recombination connected TRBV30 to TRBJ1-2; the D gene is unclear. The sample was sorted CD4+, CD8+, or CD8+CD57+ T cells (not recorded which) from PBMCs. The CDR3 is CAWRGDWGNYGYTF. The sequenced DNA: TGTGCCTGGAGGGGAGACTGGGGTAACTATGGCTACACCTTC.